This T cell receptor (beta chain) was retrieved from a study of shared clonotypes between healthy human individuals. Replicate PCRs from sorted subsets contained roughly 190 ng DNA, which is approximately 30,000 T cell genomes. The method was immunoSEQ multiplex PCR; TCRdb's version includes in-frame clones alone and lacks a portion of them. The table records some 2,400,000 clones, about 94% of them present only once. V gave up 1 base and J gave up 2 bases; unmatched junction bases: 3. The CDR3 loop spans 15 amino acids. Germline V gene sequence: CDR1 SGHAT, CDR2 FQNNGV. Comments on this clone: The antigen is undetermined.

Overall study results and limits: Few donors restricted represented genetic and exposure-history diversity.

The chain carries TRBV11-2 and TRBJ2-5, with TRBD1 matching 8 bases. The receptor was isolated from a man aged 18 to 35 in good health. The sequenced sample consisted of naive CD4+ T cells sorted from blood. Indicated subset: CD45RA+ positively selected. As DNA, the CDR3 is TGTGCCAGCAGCTTAGGTGGACAGGGACAAGAGACCCAGTACTTC. Amino acid sequence: CASSLGGQGQETQYF.